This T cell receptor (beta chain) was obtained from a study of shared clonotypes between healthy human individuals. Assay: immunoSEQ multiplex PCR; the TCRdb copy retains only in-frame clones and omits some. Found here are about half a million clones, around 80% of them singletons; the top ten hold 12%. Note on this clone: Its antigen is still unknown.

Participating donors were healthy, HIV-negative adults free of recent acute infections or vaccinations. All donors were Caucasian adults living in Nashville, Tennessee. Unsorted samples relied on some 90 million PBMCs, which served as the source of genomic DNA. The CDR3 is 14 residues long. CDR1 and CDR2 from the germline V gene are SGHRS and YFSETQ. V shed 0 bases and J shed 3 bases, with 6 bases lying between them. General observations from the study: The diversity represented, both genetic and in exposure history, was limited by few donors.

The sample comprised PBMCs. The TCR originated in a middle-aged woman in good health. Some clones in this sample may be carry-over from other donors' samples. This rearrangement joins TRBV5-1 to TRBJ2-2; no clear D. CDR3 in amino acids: CASSLAIDTGELFF. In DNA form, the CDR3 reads TGCGCCAGCAGCTTGGCCATCGACACCGGGGAGCTGTTTTTT.